The sequence of this T cell receptor (beta chain) was determined in a study of molecular identifiers for immune sequencing clone quantification (dated by TCRdb to 2016 to 2018). Concerning the study at large: For a replicate experiment, RNA from about 21,000 or 97,000 naive CD8 T cells was divided into five aliquots, of which four were sequenced. This methods study used CD8 T cells to benchmark TCR RNA copy counting and molecular-identifier clustering-based TCR repertoire sequencing (MIDCIRS).

Naive CD8 T cell libraries were made from 20,000 to 1,000,000 sorted cells using 10%, 30% or 50% of purified RNA. On a BD FACSAria II, naive CD8 T cells were FACS-sorted as CD8+CD4-CCR7+CD45RA+ and collected into RLT Plus buffer. Detection sensitivity was tested by spiking Jurkat RNA equal to ten TCR copies' worth into samples containing roughly 17,000-1,100,000 naive CD8 T cells. CD8 T cells were enriched with RosetteSep CD8+ T Cell Enrichment Cocktail and Ficoll-Paque, followed by ACK red cell lysis. Library creation used PCR. The instrument was an Illumina HiSeq 4000. Preparation of bulk TCR libraries followed a previously described approach, with the TCR primers listed in Table S5. The Qiagen AllPrep DNA/RNA kit was used to purify total RNA. Before analysis, reads from multiple sequencing runs of one library were combined. The paper's processing steps were these. Reads were retained only if their TCR constant sequence matched exactly, and those retained reads were trimmed to 150 nt and grouped according to their 12-nt molecular barcodes. Reads inside each barcode group were sub-clustered using a 15% Levenshtein threshold, and a quality-weighted consensus sequence was constructed for each RNA molecule. Non-functional sequences were removed, as were lower-count sequences one edit away from another. Based on a fit of two negative binomial distributions, barcode sub-clusters having less than 20% of the maximum read count were discarded. TCRdb reworked the public reads: Q25 trimming with fastp, MiXCR clone assembly, productive beta chains retained. Identical CDR3 protein sequences are pooled into one entry, listed with their most common genes and DNA. None of the V and J calls come from the authors' own analysis; TCRdb made them. The sample profile shows some 100,000 distinct CDR3 sequences; 15% to 20% of them were found once. The top ten hold around 0.8% of the sample.

The count of this clonotype is one. This clone's antigen is unknown. Base-call qualities are not available, and no considerably larger clone is one nucleotide away. One read is thin evidence. Results and caveats for the whole study, not just this receptor: In CMV-specific effector cells, over 98% of molecules were held by clones above 20 RNA copies, whereas under 1% of molecules were held by such clones in naive cells. When barcode sub-clustering was omitted, TCR diversity was inflated by chimeric consensus sequences, with chimeras reaching as high as 47%. Modeling gave roughly 2.9 recovered TCR RNA copies per cell versus 8 to 10 by digital PCR, implying approximately 30% capture efficiency. Highly expanded clone sizes could be underestimated if identical TCR molecules share a barcode. Spiked-in Jurkat TCR RNA equivalent to a single cell was reported to be detectable even among one million naive CD8 T cells. The naive libraries included spiked-in Jurkat TCR RNA (roughly 11 copies' worth), and this RNA is not part of the donor repertoire.

Sequenced input: naive CD8+ T cells from blood, with Jurkat cell RNA spiked in. The sample's cell subset or site label is to be understood as: FACS-sorted CD8+CD4-CCR7+CD45RA+ naive T cells. The source of this sequence is a human donor in good health. Some libraries in this study had Jurkat cell RNA spiked in.

The nucleotide sequence is given as TGTGCCAGCAGCTTAGTTTACAGCGATGCCGGCTCTGGGGCCAACGTCCTGACTTTC. It encodes CASSLVYSDAGSGANVLTF. The chain is assembled from TRBV7-9 and TRBJ2-6, with the identity of the D gene unclear. From a lookup of the germline V gene (reference sequence), CDR1 and CDR2 are SEHNR and FQNEAQ. The CDR3 spans 19 residues, from the cysteine through the phenylalanine. The entry retains the CDR3 DNA only, 57 bases that are in frame from base 1. Deletion took 1 base off V and 0 bases off J, with a span of 16 bases between the germline ends.